The sample holds many counts of the clone carrying this TCR beta chain. Antigen unknown. This specimen belongs to a study of neurological immune-mediated disorders. V shed 0 bases, J shed 2 bases, and the junction held 6 bases outside the gene matches. Germline-derived CDR1 and CDR2 are SEHNR and FQNEAQ (reference sequence). The CDR3 loop spans 18 amino acids. The time point is: technical triplicate 2. Sorted libraries used some 1 million CD4+ or CD8+ T cells. Regarding the study as a whole: While HTLV-1-associated myelopathy showed the greatest TCR clonal expansion, multiple sclerosis showed the least, falling below healthy controls.

The cDNA was synthesized by means of template-switch 5'RACE, which was carried out with 10-nucleotide random UMIs. Over 170 million TCR-beta sequences (from 15-18 subjects) were yielded by each sequencing run. Via MiXCR, TCRdb re-called the 5' RACE reads, giving one row per CDR3 protein. The repertoire holds fewer than 40,000 distinct CDR3 sequences, with about an eighth as singletons. Sequenced material: CD4+ T cells from blood. The chain carries TRBV7-9 and TRBJ2-2; 10 bases are a match to TRBD2. This TCR derives from a female donor with HTLV-1-associated myelopathy (HAM/TSP). CDR3 sequence reads: CASSLASWTSGNTGELFF. As DNA, the CDR3 is TGTGCCAGCAGCTTAGCCTCTTGGACTAGCGGTAACACCGGGGAGCTGTTTTTT.